The sequence of this T cell receptor beta chain was determined in a study of blood T cell repertoires in COVID-19. Generated by immunoSEQ multiplex PCR, the TCRdb table keeps only in-frame clones and is missing some. The profile covers 330,000 or so clones, with 92% appearing a single time and roughly 20% taken by the ten largest. The germline V gene has CDR1 SGHAT and CDR2 FQDESV (reference sequence). The CDR3 sequence is 16 residues long. V was shortened by 1 base and J by 2 bases, with 15 bases between the two germline ends. The sequence came from a woman younger than 45 who had recovered from COVID-19. This chain uses TRBV11-1 with TRBJ2-7; D is ambiguous. The sample was PBMCs or T cells enriched from blood (not recorded which). CDR3 sequence (DNA): TGTGCCAGCAGCTTAGGGGTCGCAGGCACGACCTACGAGCAGTACTTC. Amino acid sequence: CASSLGVAGTTYEQYF.